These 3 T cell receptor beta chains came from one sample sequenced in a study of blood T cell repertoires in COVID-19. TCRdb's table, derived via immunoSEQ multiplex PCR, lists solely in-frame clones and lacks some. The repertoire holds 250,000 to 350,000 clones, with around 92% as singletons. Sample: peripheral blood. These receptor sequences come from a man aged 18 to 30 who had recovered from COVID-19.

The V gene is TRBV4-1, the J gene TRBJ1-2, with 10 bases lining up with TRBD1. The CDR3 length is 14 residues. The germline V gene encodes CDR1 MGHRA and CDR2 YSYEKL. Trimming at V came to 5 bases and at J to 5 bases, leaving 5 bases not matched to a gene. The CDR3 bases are TGCGCCAGCAGCTATGGACAGGGGGAATATGGCTACACCTTC. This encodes CASSYGQGEYGYTF.

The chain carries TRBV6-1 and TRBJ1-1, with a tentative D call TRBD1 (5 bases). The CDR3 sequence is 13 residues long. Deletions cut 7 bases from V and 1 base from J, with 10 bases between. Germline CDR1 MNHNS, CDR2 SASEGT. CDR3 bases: TGTGCCAGCACTATTCAGGGGAACACTGAAGCTTTCTTT. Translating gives CASTIQGNTEAFF.

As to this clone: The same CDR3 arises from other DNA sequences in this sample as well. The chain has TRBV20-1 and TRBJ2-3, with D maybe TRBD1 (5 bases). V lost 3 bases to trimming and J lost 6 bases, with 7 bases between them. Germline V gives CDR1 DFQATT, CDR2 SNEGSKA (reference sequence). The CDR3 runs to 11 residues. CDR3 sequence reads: CSASQGDTQYF. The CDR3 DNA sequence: TGCAGTGCTAGTCAGGGCGATACGCAGTATTTT.